This T cell receptor (beta chain) came from a study of T-cell reconstitution after alpha-beta-depleted transplantation in children. After removal of 7 bases from V and 5 bases from J, the junction contained 17 bases not matched to a gene. CDR3 length equals 20 residues. Unique molecular identifiers were used in preparing the TCRbeta library. Using its own MiXCR run on the PCR reads, TCRdb lists one record per CDR3 protein. Among 550,000 to 800,000 distinct CDR3 sequences listed, roughly 13% were seen once. Ten or more counts support this clonotype. Its antigen is undetermined. Findings and limits, study-wide: The origin of high day-60 TCRbeta diversity in some patients lay in surviving recipient T cells and thymic progenitors. Several hundred rapidly expanded clones from non-depleted graft cells reportedly supplied alpha-beta T cells about two months post-transplant. After one year, T-cell counts and TCRbeta diversity mostly came from new T cells.

Sequencing used PBMCs, obtained before TCRalphabeta/CD19-depleted stem cell transplant. The rearrangement links TRBV12-3 or TRBV12-4 to TRBJ2-2; 15 nucleotides agree with TRBD2. The receptor comes from a girl aged 2 to 10 with congenital amegakaryocytic thrombocytopenia, due to receive a stem cell transplant. In nucleotides, the CDR3 is TGTGCCAGCATCCAGCCCTCTGGGACTAGCGGGAGGTTGGGAACCGGGGAGCTGTTTTTT. It translates to CASIQPSGTSGRLGTGELFF.